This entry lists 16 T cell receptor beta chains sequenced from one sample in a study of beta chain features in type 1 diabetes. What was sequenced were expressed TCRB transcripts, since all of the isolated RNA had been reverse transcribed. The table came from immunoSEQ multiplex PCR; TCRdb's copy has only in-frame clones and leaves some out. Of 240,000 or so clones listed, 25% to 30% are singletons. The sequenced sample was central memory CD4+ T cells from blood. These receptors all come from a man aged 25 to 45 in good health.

The CDR3 reads CATSTKRGFGGGEQFF. DNA for the CDR3: TGTGCCACCAGTACAAAACGGGGTTTCGGTGGCGGTGAGCAGTTCTTC. J is TRBJ2-1 and V is TRBV15; a weak D match, TRBD2 (5 bases). The V and J ends lost 6 bases and 9 bases respectively, with 24 bases between them. The CDR3 contains 16 residues. CDR1 is LNHNV and CDR2 is YYDKDF in the germline V gene (reference sequence).

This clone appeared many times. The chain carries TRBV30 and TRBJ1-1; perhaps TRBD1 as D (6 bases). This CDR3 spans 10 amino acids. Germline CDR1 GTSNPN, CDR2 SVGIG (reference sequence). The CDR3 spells CAWGATEAFF. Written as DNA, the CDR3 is TGTGCTTGGGGGGCCACTGAAGCTTTCTTT.

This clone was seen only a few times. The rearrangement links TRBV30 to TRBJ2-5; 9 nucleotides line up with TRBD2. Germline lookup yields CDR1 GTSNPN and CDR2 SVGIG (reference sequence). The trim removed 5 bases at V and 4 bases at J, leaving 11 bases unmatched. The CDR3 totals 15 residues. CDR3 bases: TGTGCCTGGGACTATAGCGGGGGAGTAGGAGAGACCCAGTACTTC. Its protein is CAWDYSGGVGETQYF.

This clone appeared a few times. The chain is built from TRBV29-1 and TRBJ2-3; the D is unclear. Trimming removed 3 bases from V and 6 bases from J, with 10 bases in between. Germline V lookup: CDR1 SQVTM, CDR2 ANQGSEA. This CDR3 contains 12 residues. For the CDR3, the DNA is TGCAGCGTTGATGACGGAGCGGATACGCAGTATTTT. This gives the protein CSVDDGADTQYF.

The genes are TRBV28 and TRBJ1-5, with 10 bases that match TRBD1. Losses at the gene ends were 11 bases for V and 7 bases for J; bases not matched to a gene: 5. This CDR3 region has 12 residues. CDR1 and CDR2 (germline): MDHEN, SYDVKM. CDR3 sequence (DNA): TGTGCCGGGACAGGGGCCGGACAGCCCCAGCATTTT. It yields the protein CAGTGAGQPQHF.

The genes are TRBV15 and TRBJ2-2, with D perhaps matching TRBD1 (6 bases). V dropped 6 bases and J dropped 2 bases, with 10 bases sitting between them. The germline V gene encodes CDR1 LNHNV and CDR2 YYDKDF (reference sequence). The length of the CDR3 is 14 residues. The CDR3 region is CATRAQGNTGELFF. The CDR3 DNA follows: TGTGCCACCAGAGCACAGGGAAACACCGGGGAGCTGTTTTTT.

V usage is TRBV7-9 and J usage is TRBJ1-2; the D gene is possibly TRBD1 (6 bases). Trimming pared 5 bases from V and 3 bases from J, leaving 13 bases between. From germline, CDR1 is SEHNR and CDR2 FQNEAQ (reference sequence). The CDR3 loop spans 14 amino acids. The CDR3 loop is CASSAGQSYYGYTF. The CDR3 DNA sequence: TGTGCCAGCAGCGCCGGACAGAGCTACTATGGCTACACCTTC.

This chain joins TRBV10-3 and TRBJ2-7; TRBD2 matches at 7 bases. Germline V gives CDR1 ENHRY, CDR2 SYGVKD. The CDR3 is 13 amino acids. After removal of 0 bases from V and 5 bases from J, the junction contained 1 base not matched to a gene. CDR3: CAISESGGDEQYF. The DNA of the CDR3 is TGTGCCATCAGTGAGTCTGGGGGGGACGAGCAGTACTTC.

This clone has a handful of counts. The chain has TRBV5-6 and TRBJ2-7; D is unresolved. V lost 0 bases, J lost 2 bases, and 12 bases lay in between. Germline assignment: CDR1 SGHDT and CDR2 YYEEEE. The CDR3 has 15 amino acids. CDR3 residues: CASSLGARRTYEQYF. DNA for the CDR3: TGTGCCAGCAGCTTGGGGGCCCGCAGAACCTACGAGCAGTACTTC.

CDR3 loop: CAWRQPSSYEQYF. CDR3 nucleotide sequence: TGTGCCTGGAGACAGCCCAGCTCCTACGAGCAGTACTTC. The chain recombines TRBV30 with TRBJ2-7; the D is unclear. V lost 3 bases and J 0 bases, leaving 9 bases between the germline ends. The CDR3 runs 13 residues. The germline CDR1 and CDR2 sequences are GTSNPN and SVGIG (reference sequence). The whole variable domain, remainder taken from reference TRBV30 and TRBJ2-7, is SQTIHQWPATLVQPVGSPLSLECTVEGTSNPNLYWYRQAAGRGLQLLFYSVGIGQISSEVPQNLSASRPQDRQFILSSKKLLLSDSGFYLCAWRQPSSYEQYFGPGTRLTVT.

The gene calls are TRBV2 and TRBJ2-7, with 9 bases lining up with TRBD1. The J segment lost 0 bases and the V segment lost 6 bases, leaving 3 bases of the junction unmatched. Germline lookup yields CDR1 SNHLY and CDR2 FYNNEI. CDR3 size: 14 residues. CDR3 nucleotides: TGTGCCAGCAGCCGGGACAGGGACTCCTACGAGCAGTACTTC. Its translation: CASSRDRDSYEQYF.

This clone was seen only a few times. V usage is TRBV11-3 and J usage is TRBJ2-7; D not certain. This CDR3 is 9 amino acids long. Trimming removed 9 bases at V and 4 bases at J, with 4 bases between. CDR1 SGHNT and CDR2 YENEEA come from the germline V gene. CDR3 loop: CASIYEQYF. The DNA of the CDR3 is TGTGCCAGTATATACGAGCAGTACTTC. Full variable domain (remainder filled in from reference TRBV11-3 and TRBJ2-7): EAGVVQSPRYKIIEKKQPVAFWCNPISGHNTLYWYLQNLGQGPELLIRYENEEAVDDSQLPKDRFSAERLKGVDSTLKIQPAELGDSAVYLCASIYEQYFGPGTRLTVT.

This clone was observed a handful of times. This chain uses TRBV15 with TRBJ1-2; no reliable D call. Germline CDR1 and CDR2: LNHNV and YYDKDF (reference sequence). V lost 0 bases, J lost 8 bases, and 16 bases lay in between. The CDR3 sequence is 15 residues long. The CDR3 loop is CATSRDMETVGGYTF. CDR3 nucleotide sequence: TGTGCCACCAGCAGAGATATGGAGACCGTTGGGGGCTACACCTTC. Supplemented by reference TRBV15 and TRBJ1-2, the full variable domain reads DAMVIQNPRYQVTQFGKPVTLSCSQTLNHNVMYWYQQKSSQAPKLLFHYYDKDFNNEADTPDNFQSRRPNTSFCFLDIRSPGLGDTAMYLCATSRDMETVGGYTFGSGTRLTVV.

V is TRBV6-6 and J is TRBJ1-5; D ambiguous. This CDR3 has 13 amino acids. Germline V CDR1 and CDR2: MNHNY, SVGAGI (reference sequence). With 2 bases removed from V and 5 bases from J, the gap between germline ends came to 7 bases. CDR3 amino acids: CASSYLGDQPQHF. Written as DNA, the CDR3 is TGTGCCAGCAGTTACCTCGGGGATCAGCCCCAGCATTTT.

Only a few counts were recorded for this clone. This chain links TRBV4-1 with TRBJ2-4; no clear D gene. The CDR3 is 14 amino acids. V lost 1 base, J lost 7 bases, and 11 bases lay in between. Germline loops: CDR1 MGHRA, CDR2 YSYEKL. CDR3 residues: CASSQGGLGNIQYF. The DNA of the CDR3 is TGCGCCAGCAGCCAAGGAGGTCTCGGGAACATTCAGTACTTC.

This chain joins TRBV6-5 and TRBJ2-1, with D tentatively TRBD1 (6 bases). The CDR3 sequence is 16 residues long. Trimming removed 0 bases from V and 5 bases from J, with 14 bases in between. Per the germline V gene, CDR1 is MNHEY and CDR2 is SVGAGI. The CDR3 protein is CASSYSLGRGNNEQFF. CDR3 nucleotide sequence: TGTGCCAGCAGTTACTCCTTGGGCAGGGGAAACAATGAGCAGTTCTTC.